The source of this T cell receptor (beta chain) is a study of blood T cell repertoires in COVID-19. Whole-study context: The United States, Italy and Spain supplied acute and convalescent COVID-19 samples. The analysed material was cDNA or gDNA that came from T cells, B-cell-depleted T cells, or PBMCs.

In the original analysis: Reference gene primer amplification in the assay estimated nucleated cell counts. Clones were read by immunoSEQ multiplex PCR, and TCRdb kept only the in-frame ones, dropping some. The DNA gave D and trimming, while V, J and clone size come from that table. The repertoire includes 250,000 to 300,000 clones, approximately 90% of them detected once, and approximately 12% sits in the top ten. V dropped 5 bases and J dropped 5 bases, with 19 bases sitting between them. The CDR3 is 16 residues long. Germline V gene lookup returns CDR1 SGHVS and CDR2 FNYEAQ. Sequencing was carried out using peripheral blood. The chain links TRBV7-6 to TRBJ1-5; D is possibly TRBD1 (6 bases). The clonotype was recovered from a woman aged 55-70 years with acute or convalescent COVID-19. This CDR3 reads CASSLGQSGGDQPQHF. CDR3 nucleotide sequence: TGTGCCAGCAGCCTAGGGCAGTCGGGGGGCGATCAGCCCCAGCATTTT.